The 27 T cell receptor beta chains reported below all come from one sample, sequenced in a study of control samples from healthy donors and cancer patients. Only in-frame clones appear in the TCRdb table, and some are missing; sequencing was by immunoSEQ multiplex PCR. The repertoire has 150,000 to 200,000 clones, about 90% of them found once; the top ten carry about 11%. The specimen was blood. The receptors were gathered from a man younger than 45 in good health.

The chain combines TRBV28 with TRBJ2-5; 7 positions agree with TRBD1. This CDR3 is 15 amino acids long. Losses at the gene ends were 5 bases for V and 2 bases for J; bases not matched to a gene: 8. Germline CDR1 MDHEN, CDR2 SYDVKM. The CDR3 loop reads CASSGTGTEQETQYF. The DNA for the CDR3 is TGTGCCAGCAGTGGCACCGGGACAGAGCAAGAGACCCAGTACTTC. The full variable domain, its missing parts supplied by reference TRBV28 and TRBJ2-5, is DVKVTQSSRYLVKRTGEKVFLECVQDMDHENMFWYRQDPGLGLRLIYFSYDVKMKEKGDIPEGYSVSREKKERFSLILESASTNQTSMYLCASSGTGTEQETQYFGPGTRLLVL.

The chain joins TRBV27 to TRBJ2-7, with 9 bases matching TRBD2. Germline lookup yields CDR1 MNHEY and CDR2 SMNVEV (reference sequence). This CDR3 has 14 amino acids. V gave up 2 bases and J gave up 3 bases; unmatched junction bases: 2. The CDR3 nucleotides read TGTGCCAGCAGTTTAACTAGCGGGCACTACGAGCAGTACTTC. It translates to CASSLTSGHYEQYF.

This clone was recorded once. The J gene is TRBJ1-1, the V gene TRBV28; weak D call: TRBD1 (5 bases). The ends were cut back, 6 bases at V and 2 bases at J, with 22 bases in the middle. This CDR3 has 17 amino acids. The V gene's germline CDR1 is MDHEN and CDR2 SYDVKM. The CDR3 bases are TGTGCCAGCAGCTCATACGGGGCGGGGGAGCAAAACACTGAAGCTTTCTTT. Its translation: CASSSYGAGEQNTEAFF.

This CDR3 is CASSEIYEQYF. The CDR3, as DNA: TGTGCCAGCAGCGAGATTTACGAGCAGTACTTC. This chain connects TRBV9 to TRBJ2-7; D is ambiguous. Germline V CDR1 and CDR2: SGDLS, YYNGEE. This CDR3 region has 11 residues. V gave up 3 bases and J gave up 4 bases, with 5 bases separating them.

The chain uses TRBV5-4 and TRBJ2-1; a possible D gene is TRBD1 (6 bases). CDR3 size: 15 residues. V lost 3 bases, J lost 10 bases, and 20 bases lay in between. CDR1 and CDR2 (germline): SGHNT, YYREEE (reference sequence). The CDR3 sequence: CASSYGTRGQGEQFF. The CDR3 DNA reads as TGTGCCAGCAGCTATGGGACAAGGGGCCAGGGGGAGCAGTTCTTC.

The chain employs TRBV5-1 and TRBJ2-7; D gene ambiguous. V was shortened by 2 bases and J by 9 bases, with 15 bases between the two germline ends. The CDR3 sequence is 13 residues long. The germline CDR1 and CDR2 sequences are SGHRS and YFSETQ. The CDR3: CASSLDSMLWQYF. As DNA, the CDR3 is TGCGCCAGCAGCTTAGACTCGATGCTCTGGCAGTACTTC.

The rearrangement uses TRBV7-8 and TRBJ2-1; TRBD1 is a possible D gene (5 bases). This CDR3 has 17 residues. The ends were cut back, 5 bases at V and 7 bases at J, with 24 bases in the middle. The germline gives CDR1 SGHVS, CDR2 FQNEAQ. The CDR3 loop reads CASSPKVGPNLSNEQFF. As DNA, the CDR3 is TGTGCCAGCAGCCCCAAGGTGGGGCCTAATTTAAGTAATGAGCAGTTCTTC.

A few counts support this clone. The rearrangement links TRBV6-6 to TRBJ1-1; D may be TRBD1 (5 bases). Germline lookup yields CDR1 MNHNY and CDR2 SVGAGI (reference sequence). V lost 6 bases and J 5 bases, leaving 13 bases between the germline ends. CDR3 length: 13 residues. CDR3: CASRPQGATEAFF. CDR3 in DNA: TGTGCCAGCAGACCTCAGGGAGCGACTGAAGCTTTCTTT.

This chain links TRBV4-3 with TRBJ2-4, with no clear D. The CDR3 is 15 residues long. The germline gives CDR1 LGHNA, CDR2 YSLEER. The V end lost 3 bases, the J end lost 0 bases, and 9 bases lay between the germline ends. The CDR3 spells CASSHTQIAKNIQYF. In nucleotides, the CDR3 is TGCGCCAGCAGCCACACTCAGATAGCCAAAAACATTCAGTACTTC.

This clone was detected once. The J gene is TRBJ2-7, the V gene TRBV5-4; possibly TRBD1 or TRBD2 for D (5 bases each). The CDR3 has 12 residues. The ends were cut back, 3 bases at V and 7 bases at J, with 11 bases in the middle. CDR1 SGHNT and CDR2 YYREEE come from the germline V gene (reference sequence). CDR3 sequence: CASSSGTREQYF. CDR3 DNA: TGTGCCAGCAGCTCAGGGACGCGTGAGCAGTACTTC.

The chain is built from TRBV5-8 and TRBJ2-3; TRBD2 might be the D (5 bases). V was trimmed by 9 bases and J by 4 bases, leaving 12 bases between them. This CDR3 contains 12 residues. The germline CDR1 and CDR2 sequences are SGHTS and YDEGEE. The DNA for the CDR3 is TGTGCCATTCCGGACGGGGCAGATACGCAGTATTTT. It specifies CAIPDGADTQYF.

DNA for the CDR3: TGTGCCAGTAGTATCAGGTTGAACACTGAAGCTTTCTTT. Protein: CASSIRLNTEAFF. The rearrangement joins TRBV19 to TRBJ1-1; D is unresolved. Germline V gene lookup returns CDR1 LNHDA and CDR2 SQIVND (reference sequence). With 3 bases removed from V and 0 bases from J, the gap between germline ends came to 5 bases. The CDR3 is 13 amino acids. Combining the CDR3 with reference TRBV19 and TRBJ1-1 gives the whole variable domain DGGITQSPKYLFRKEGQNVTLSCEQNLNHDAMYWYRQDPGQGLRLIYYSQIVNDFQKGDIAEGYSVSREKKESFPLTVTSAQKNPTAFYLCASSIRLNTEAFFGQGTRLTVV.

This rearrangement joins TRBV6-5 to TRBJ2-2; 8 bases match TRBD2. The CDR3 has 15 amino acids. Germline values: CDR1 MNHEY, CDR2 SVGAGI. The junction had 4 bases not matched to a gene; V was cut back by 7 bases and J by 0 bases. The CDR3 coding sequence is TGTGCCAGCATTTTACTAGCGGCGAACACCGGGGAGCTGTTTTTT. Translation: CASILLAANTGELFF.

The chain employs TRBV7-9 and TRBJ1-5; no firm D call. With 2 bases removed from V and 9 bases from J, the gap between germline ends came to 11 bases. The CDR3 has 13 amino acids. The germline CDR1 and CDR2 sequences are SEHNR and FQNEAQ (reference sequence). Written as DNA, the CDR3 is TGTGCCAGCAGCTTAAGCGAGCTGGGGCCCCAGCATTTT. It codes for CASSLSELGPQHF. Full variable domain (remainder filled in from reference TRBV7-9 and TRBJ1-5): DTGVSQNPRHKITKRGQNVTFRCDPISEHNRLYWYRQTLGQGPEFLTYFQNEAQLEKSRLLSDRFSAERPKGSFSTLEIQRTEQGDSAMYLCASSLSELGPQHFGDGTRLSIL.

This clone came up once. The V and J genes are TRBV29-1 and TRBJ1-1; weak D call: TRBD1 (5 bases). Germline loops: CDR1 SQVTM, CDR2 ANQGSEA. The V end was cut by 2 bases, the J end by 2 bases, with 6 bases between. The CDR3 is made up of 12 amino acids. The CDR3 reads CSVERGNTEAFF. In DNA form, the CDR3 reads TGCAGCGTTGAAAGGGGAAACACTGAAGCTTTCTTT.

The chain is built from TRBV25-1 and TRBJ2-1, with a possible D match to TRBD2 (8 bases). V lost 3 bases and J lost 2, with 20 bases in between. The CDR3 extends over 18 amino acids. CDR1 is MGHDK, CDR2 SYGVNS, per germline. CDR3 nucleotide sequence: TGTGCCAGCAGTGACCCTCCGGGAGGGGGACAGACCTACAATGAGCAGTTCTTC. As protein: CASSDPPGGGQTYNEQFF.

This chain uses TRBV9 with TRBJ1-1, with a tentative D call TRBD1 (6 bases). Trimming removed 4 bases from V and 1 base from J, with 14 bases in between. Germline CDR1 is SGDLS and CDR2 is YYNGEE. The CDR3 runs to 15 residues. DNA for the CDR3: TGTGCCAGCAGCCCCTACCTAGGGGGGAACACTGAAGCTTTCTTT. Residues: CASSPYLGGNTEAFF.

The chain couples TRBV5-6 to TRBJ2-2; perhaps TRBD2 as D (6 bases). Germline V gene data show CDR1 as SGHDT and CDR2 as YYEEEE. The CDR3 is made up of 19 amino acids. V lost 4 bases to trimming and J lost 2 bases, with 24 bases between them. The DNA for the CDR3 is TGTGCCAGCAGCCAATTTAGTGGGCGGGGTTCACTCAACACCGGGGAGCTGTTTTTT. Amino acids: CASSQFSGRGSLNTGELFF.

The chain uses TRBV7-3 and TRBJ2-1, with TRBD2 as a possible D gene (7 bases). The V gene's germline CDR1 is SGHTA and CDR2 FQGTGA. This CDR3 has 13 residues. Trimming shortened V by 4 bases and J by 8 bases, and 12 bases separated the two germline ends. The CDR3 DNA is TGTGCCAGCAGCTCTCGGGGGGCTGATGAGCAGTTCTTC. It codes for CASSSRGADEQFF.

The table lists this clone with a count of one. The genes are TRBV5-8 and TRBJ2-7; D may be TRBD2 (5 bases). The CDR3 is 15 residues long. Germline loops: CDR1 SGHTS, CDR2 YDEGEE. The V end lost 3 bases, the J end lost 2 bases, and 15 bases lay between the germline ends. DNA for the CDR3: TGTGCCAGCAGCTCCGCGGGCCCCAACACCTACGAGCAGTACTTC. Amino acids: CASSSAGPNTYEQYF.

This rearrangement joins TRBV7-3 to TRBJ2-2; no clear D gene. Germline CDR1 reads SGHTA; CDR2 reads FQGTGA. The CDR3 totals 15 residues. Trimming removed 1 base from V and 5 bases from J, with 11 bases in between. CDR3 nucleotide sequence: TGTGCCAGCAGCTTAAGGCCAGGCCCAACCGGGGAGCTGTTTTTT. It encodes CASSLRPGPTGELFF.

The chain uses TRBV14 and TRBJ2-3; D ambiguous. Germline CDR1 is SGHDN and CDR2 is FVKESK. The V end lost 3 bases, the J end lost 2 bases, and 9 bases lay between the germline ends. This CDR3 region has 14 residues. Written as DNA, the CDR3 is TGTGCCAGCAGCCACCAGGTGGTCACAGATACGCAGTATTTT. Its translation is CASSHQVVTDTQYF.

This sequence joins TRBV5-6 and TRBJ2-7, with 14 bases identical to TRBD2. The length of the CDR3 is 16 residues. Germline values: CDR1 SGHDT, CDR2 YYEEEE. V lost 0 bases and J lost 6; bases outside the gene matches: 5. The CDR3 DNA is TGTGCCAGCAGCTTGGGAGGGACTAGCGGGGGACCCGAGCAGTACTTC. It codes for CASSLGGTSGGPEQYF.

The CDR3 DNA reads TGTGCCAGCAGACTAGGACAGGATAGGACAGATACGCAGTATTTT. Translated: CASRLGQDRTDTQYF. V and J are TRBV5-4 and TRBJ2-3; TRBD1 aligns across 7 bases. J gave up 3 bases and V 5 bases, and 9 bases lay outside the gene matches. There are 15 residues in the CDR3. Germline-derived CDR1 and CDR2 are SGHNT and YYREEE (reference sequence).

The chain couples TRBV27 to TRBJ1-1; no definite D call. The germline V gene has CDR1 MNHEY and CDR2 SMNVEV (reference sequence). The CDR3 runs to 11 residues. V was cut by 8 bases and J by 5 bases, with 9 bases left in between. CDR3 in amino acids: CASVGVTEAFF. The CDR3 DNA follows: TGTGCCAGCGTCGGGGTTACTGAAGCTTTCTTT.

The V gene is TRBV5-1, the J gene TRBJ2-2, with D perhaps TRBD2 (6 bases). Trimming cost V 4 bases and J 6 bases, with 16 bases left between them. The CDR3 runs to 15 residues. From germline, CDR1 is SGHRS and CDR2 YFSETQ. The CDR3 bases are TGCGCCAGCAGCGACAGCGGGCGATGGTCCGGGGAGCTGTTTTTT. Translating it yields CASSDSGRWSGELFF.

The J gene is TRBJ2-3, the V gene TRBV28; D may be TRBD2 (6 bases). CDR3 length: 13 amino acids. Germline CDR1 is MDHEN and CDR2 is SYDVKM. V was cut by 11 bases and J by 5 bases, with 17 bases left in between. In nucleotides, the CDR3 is TGTGCCGTAACCGGGACTTCAAAAGATACGCAGTATTTT. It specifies CAVTGTSKDTQYF.